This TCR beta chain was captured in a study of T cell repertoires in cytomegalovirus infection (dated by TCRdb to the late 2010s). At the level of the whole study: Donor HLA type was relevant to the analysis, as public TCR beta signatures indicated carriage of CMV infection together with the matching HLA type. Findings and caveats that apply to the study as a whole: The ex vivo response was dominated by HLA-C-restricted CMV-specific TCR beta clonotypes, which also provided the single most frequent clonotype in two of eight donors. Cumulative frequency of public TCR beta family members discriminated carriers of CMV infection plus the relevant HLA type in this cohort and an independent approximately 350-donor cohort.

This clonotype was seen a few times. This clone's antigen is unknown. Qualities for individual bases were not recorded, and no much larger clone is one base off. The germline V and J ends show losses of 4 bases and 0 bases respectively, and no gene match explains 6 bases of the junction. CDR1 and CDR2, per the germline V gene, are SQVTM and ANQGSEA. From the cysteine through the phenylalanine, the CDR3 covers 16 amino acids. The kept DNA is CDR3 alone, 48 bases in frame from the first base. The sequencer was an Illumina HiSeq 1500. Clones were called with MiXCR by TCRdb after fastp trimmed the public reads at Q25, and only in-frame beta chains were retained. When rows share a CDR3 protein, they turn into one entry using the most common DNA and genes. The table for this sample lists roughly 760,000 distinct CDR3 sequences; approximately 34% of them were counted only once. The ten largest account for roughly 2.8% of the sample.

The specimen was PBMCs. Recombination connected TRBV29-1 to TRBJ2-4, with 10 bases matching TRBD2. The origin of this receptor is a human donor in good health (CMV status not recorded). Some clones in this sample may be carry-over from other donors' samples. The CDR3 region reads CSVVLLAGLAKNIQYF. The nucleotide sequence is TGCAGCGTTGTACTACTAGCGGGACTAGCCAAAAACATTCAGTACTTC. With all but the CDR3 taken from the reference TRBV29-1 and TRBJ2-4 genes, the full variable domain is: SAVISQKPSRDICQRGTSLTIQCQVDSQVTMMFWYRQQPGQSLTLIATANQGSEATYESGFVIDKFPISRPNLTFSTLTVSNMSPEDSSIYLCSVVLLAGLAKNIQYFGAGTRLSVL.